The 30 T cell receptor beta chains below were found in one sample sequenced in a study of regulatory T cells in long-lasting Graves disease. Assembly of TCR beta libraries relied on iRepertoire HTBI primers together with Arm-PCR of CDR3 regions. Each CDR3 protein is one row after TCRdb ran MiXCR on the multiplex PCR reads. The data contain approximately 400,000 distinct CDR3 sequences, about 15% of them singletons. Regarding time point: newly diagnosed GD, antithyroid drugs for less than 3 months. From PBMCs, RNA was extracted and then used to make the TCR library. The same data also contributed to another study, on T cells in Graves' hyperthyroidism and ophthalmopathy.

Sequences were derived from peripheral blood mononuclear cells (PBMCs), sampled at new diagnosis, from a patient treated with antithyroid drugs. The source is a woman in her thirties or forties with Graves disease.

This chain uses TRBV14 with TRBJ2-5; 7 bases are shared with TRBD1. The CDR3 runs 15 residues. Looked up from germline, CDR1 is SGHDN and CDR2 is FVKESK. V lost 4 bases and J lost 5; bases outside the gene matches: 10. The CDR3 here is CASSPTRQGWETQYF. DNA of the CDR3: TGTGCCAGCAGCCCCACTAGACAGGGTTGGGAGACCCAGTACTTC.

This clonotype appeared many times. This chain joins TRBV14 and TRBJ2-1, with a weak D call TRBD2 (6 bases). Trimming stripped 6 bases from V and 8 bases from J, with 8 bases between. The CDR3 extends over 11 amino acids. Germline loops: CDR1 SGHDN, CDR2 FVKESK. CDR3 DNA: TGTGCCAGCAGTTCGGGAGATGAGCAGTTCTTC. Protein: CASSSGDEQFF.

This clonotype was counted only a few times. This sequence joins TRBV19 and TRBJ2-7, with 8 bases identical to TRBD2. The V segment lost 4 bases and the J segment 3 bases; nucleotides outside the gene matches: 5. CDR1 is LNHDA and CDR2 is SQIVND in the germline V gene (reference sequence). The CDR3 runs 14 residues. The CDR3 sequence is CASSTSGTSYEQYF. DNA of the CDR3: TGTGCCAGTAGTACTTCCGGGACTAGCTACGAGCAGTACTTC.

There are many counts of this clonotype. The chain recombines TRBV27 with TRBJ2-3; the D gene could be TRBD1 or TRBD2 (6 bases each). This CDR3 is 21 amino acids long. The germline CDR1 and CDR2 sequences are MNHEY and SMNVEV (reference sequence). Trimming shortened V by 1 base and J by 0 bases, and 26 bases separated the two germline ends. The CDR3 DNA sequence: TGTGCCAGCAGTTTATATTTCGCGGAGGCGGGACACTTCGCTAGCACAGATACGCAGTATTTT. Translation gives CASSLYFAEAGHFASTDTQYF.

Many counts were recorded for this clonotype. The chain joins TRBV6-2 or TRBV6-3 to TRBJ2-1; 7 nucleotides align to TRBD1. Trimming cost V 5 bases and J 6 bases; bases outside gene matches: 1. The germline V gene has CDR1 MNHEY and CDR2 SVGEGT. This CDR3 spans 12 amino acids. CDR3 protein: CASSRQGNEQFF. In DNA, the CDR3 is TGTGCCAGCAGTAGACAGGGCAATGAGCAGTTCTTC.

This clonotype showed up many times. The chain couples TRBV7-9 to TRBJ2-2; the D gene is possibly TRBD1 (6 bases). Germline V CDR1 and CDR2: SEHNR, FQNEAQ (reference sequence). This CDR3 spans 14 amino acids. Trimming removed 5 bases from V and 7 bases from J, with 14 bases in between. CDR3 amino acids: CASSPRGDGGELFF. CDR3 nucleotides: TGTGCCAGCAGCCCCAGGGGAGACGGCGGGGAGCTGTTTTTT. The variable domain in full, with the rest retrieved from reference TRBV7-9 and TRBJ2-2, is DTGVSQNPRHKITKRGQNVTFRCDPISEHNRLYWYRQTLGQGPEFLTYFQNEAQLEKSRLLSDRFSAERPKGSFSTLEIQRTEQGDSAMYLCASSPRGDGGELFFGEGSRLTVL.

Ten or more counts support this clonotype. This CDR3 is CASKHPRGPRRKTQYF. The DNA for the CDR3 is TGTGCCAGTAAACACCCACGGGGGCCAAGACGTAAGACCCAGTACTTC. The chain carries TRBV19 and TRBJ2-5, with D perhaps being TRBD1 or TRBD2 (6 bases each). This CDR3 is built from 16 residues. Germline assignment: CDR1 LNHDA and CDR2 SQIVND (reference sequence). V was cut by 7 bases and J by 6 bases, with 24 bases left in between.

This clonotype was seen more than once but under ten times. The chain recombines TRBV5-1 with TRBJ1-2; no clear D gene. Trimming stripped 0 bases from V and 0 bases from J, with 9 bases between. Germline assignment: CDR1 SGHRS and CDR2 YFSETQ. This CDR3 has 15 amino acids. This chain's CDR3 is CASSLEASANYGYTF. The DNA for the CDR3 is TGCGCCAGCAGCTTGGAGGCTTCGGCTAACTATGGCTACACCTTC.

V is TRBV20-1 and J is TRBJ2-2; D perhaps matches TRBD1 (6 bases). Germline V lookup: CDR1 DFQATT, CDR2 SNEGSKA (reference sequence). The CDR3 is 14 amino acids. Trimming pared 5 bases from V and 1 base from J, leaving 11 bases between. CDR3 sequence (DNA): TGCAGTGCTGCCGGGACACTGAACACCGGGGAGCTGTTTTTT. As protein: CSAAGTLNTGELFF.

This clonotype showed up many times. The V gene is TRBV10-3, the J gene TRBJ1-5, with 10 bases identical to TRBD1. The CDR3 contains 15 residues. The germline V gene encodes CDR1 ENHRY and CDR2 SYGVKD. Unmatched junction bases numbered 2, after V lost 4 bases and J lost 2 bases. CDR3 in DNA: TGTGCCATCAGTGCAGGGACAGGGGGCAATCAGCCCCAGCATTTT. Amino acid sequence: CAISAGTGGNQPQHF.

This clonotype was found a few times. The J gene is TRBJ1-3, the V gene TRBV20-1, with a possible D match to TRBD1 (6 bases). CDR1 DFQATT and CDR2 SNEGSKA come from the germline V gene (reference sequence). The CDR3 is made up of 15 amino acids. Trimming left V 3 bases short and J 8 bases short, with 20 bases between. The CDR3 sequence: CSASTGPTQGYTIYF. Written as DNA, the CDR3 is TGCAGTGCTAGCACAGGCCCTACGCAGGGGTACACCATATATTTT.

This clonotype was seen ten or more times. J is TRBJ2-7 and V is TRBV12-3 or TRBV12-4; 8 bases line up with TRBD1. Trimming at V came to 6 bases and at J to 5 bases, leaving 6 bases not matched to a gene. The CDR3 loop spans 13 amino acids. The CDR3 here is CASRTGEIHEQYF. CDR3 in DNA: TGTGCCAGCAGGACAGGGGAGATCCACGAGCAGTACTTC.

Comments on this clonotype: A much larger clone sits a single nucleotide away, making a read error possible. The chain couples TRBV18 to TRBJ2-2, with 8 bases that match TRBD1. Germline V gene sequence: CDR1 KGHSH, CDR2 LQKENI. The CDR3 has 15 amino acids. With V trimmed by 4 bases and J by 0 bases, 1 base remained unmatched. The CDR3 here is CASSRDRSNTGELFF. The CDR3 coding sequence is TGTGCCAGCTCACGGGACAGGTCGAACACCGGGGAGCTGTTTTTT.

This clonotype was picked up many times. The rearrangement links TRBV10-3 to TRBJ1-4, with D maybe TRBD1 (5 bases). CDR1 is ENHRY, CDR2 SYGVKD, per germline. CDR3 length: 12 amino acids. V lost 10 bases to trimming and J lost 7 bases, with 13 bases between them. The CDR3 coding sequence is TGTGCCAGAAGGGGAGGTGTTGAAAAACTGTTTTTT. Its translation is CARRGGVEKLFF.

The rearrangement joins TRBV28 to TRBJ1-5; D might be TRBD1 (5 bases). V was trimmed by 11 bases and J by 0 bases, leaving 17 bases between them. CDR1 is MDHEN, CDR2 SYDVKM, per germline. This CDR3 has 15 amino acids. CDR3 bases: TGTGCCGGGGGGTCTGACAAACCTAGCAATCAGCCCCAGCATTTT. It codes for CAGGSDKPSNQPQHF.

This clonotype was seen a few times. V and J are TRBV3-1 and TRBJ1-1; D call uncertain. Per the germline V gene, CDR1 is LGHDT and CDR2 is YNNKEL (reference sequence). V lost 5 bases and J lost 8, with 12 bases in between. The CDR3 has 12 residues. In DNA form, the CDR3 reads TGTGCCAGCAGCGAAGTTGGGTCGGAAGCTTTCTTT. As protein: CASSEVGSEAFF.

This clonotype was picked up many times. V gene TRBV7-2 combines with J gene TRBJ1-4, with a possible D match to TRBD1 (6 bases). CDR1 SGHTA and CDR2 FQGNSA come from the germline V gene. Trimming cost V 5 bases and J 8 bases, with 15 bases left between them. The CDR3 runs to 14 residues. In DNA form, the CDR3 reads TGTGCCAGCAGCCCGGGGGCGGTGGGGGAAAAACTGTTTTTT. Its translation: CASSPGAVGEKLFF.

Only a few counts were recorded for this clonotype. V usage is TRBV28 and J usage is TRBJ2-7; D not resolved. The CDR3 contains 15 residues. V was shortened by 6 bases and J by 1 base, with 16 bases between the two germline ends. Germline V gene data show CDR1 as MDHEN and CDR2 as SYDVKM. The chain's CDR3 is CASSLNWSRSYEQYF. The CDR3 nucleotides read TGTGCCAGCAGCCTCAATTGGTCAAGGTCCTACGAGCAGTACTTC. The full variable domain, with the rest looked up from reference TRBV28 and TRBJ2-7, is DVKVTQSSRYLVKRTGEKVFLECVQDMDHENMFWYRQDPGLGLRLIYFSYDVKMKEKGDIPEGYSVSREKKERFSLILESASTNQTSMYLCASSLNWSRSYEQYFGPGTRLTVT.

The chain is built from TRBV18 and TRBJ1-1, with a weak D call TRBD1 (6 bases). In germline, CDR1 is KGHSH, CDR2 LQKENI. V was clipped by 4 bases and J by 6 bases, with 15 bases between them. The CDR3 length is 14 residues. The CDR3 bases are TGTGCCAGCTCACAGCAGCGGGACAAAGCTGAAGCTTTCTTT. It translates to CASSQQRDKAEAFF. Using reference TRBV18 and TRBJ1-1 for the parts outside the CDR3, the full variable domain is NAGVMQNPRHLVRRRGQEARLRCSPMKGHSHVYWYRQLPEEGLKFMVYLQKENIIDESGMPKERFSAEFPKEGPSILRIQQVVRGDSAAYFCASSQQRDKAEAFFGQGTRLTVV.

V gene TRBV7-8 combines with J gene TRBJ1-4; tentatively, D is TRBD1 (6 bases). Germline V lookup: CDR1 SGHVS, CDR2 FQNEAQ. This CDR3 spans 15 amino acids. Trimming cost V 5 bases and J 3 bases, with 13 bases left between them. CDR3 loop: CASSPQTGANEKLFF. CDR3 bases: TGTGCCAGCAGCCCCCAGACAGGCGCTAATGAAAAACTGTTTTTT.

The table lists this clonotype with a few counts. The V gene is TRBV2, the J gene TRBJ1-5; maybe TRBD1 (6 bases). The germline V gene encodes CDR1 SNHLY and CDR2 FYNNEI. V was trimmed by 6 bases and J by 1 base, leaving 13 bases between them. The CDR3 contains 15 residues. The CDR3 region has the DNA TGTGCCAGCAGGCAGCTGGGGGGCAGCAATCAGCCCCAGCATTTT. Translating it yields CASRQLGGSNQPQHF. Full variable domain (remainder filled in from reference TRBV2 and TRBJ1-5): EPEVTQTPSHQVTQMGQEVILRCVPISNHLYFYWYRQILGQKVEFLVSFYNNEISEKSEIFDDQFSVERPDGSNFTLKIRSTKLEDSAMYFCASRQLGGSNQPQHFGDGTRLSIL.

This clonotype was recorded at least ten times. J is TRBJ2-5 and V is TRBV11-3; D unclear. From germline, CDR1 is SGHNT and CDR2 YENEEA. There are 14 residues in the CDR3. V was cut by 5 bases and J by 0 bases, with 10 bases left in between. This chain's CDR3 is CASSPLTYQETQYF. In DNA, the CDR3 is TGTGCCAGCAGCCCACTGACGTACCAAGAGACCCAGTACTTC.

This clonotype was seen a handful of times. This may be a read error, as it is one base from a much larger clone. The chain joins TRBV5-4 to TRBJ2-1, with 7 bases that match TRBD1. Germline CDR1 SGHNT, CDR2 YYREEE (reference sequence). The CDR3 loop spans 15 amino acids. The DNA for the CDR3 is TGTGCCAGCAGTCCCAAACAGGGGAACTACGATGAGCAGTTCTTC. It codes for CASSPKQGNYDEQFF.

Ten or more counts support this clonotype. This may be a read error, as it is one base from a much larger clone. J is TRBJ2-3 and V is TRBV6-1, with 14 bases identical to TRBD2. CDR1 and CDR2 from the germline V gene are MNHNS and SASEGT. Trimming cost V 5 bases and J 4 bases; bases outside gene matches: 5. CDR3 length equals 16 residues. CDR3 sequence: CASSPGTSGRADTQYF. CDR3 nucleotides: TGTGCCAGCAGTCCCGGGACTAGCGGGAGAGCAGATACGCAGTATTTT.

This clonotype was found a few times. The chain recombines TRBV12-3 or TRBV12-4 with TRBJ1-1, with TRBD1 as a possible D gene (5 bases). The V end lost 8 bases, the J end lost 11 bases, and 21 bases lay between the germline ends. The CDR3 sequence is 13 residues long. The CDR3 here is CASATQDGRGAFF. The CDR3 DNA is TGTGCCAGCGCGACCCAGGACGGCCGGGGGGCTTTCTTT.

This clonotype has only a few counts. This chain uses TRBV6-1 with TRBJ1-4; 8 bases fit TRBD1. Germline-derived CDR1 and CDR2 are MNHNS and SASEGT. The CDR3 totals 12 residues. The ends lost 8 bases at V and 10 bases at J; junction bases unmatched: 6. The CDR3 protein is CASGQGPGKLFF. Written as DNA, the CDR3 is TGTGCCAGCGGACAGGGACCTGGAAAACTGTTTTTT.

Of note for this clonotype: A read error may explain this, as a much larger clone is one base away. The rearrangement joins TRBV5-1 to TRBJ2-1; D unclear. Between the trimmed V and J ends, which lost 7 bases and 0 bases, there was a span of 11 bases. This CDR3 contains 14 residues. Germline V gene data show CDR1 as SGHRS and CDR2 as YFSETQ. In DNA, the CDR3 is TGCGCCAGCTGTCCTGAGAGCTCCTACAATGAGCAGTTCTTC. As protein: CASCPESSYNEQFF.

This chain uses TRBV6-2 or TRBV6-3 with TRBJ2-5; D call uncertain. Germline V gene data show CDR1 as MNHEY and CDR2 as SVGEGT. CDR3 length: 13 residues. Between the trimmed V and J ends, which lost 8 bases and 1 base, there was a span of 11 bases. The CDR3 DNA sequence: TGTGCCAGCCGTTCGTGGGGCCAAGAGACCCAGTACTTC. It yields the protein CASRSWGQETQYF.

The chain is built from TRBV4-3 and TRBJ1-3; no clear D gene. The V gene lost 1 base and the J gene lost 4 bases, with 8 bases spanning the gap. This CDR3 contains 14 residues. Germline CDR1 and CDR2: LGHNA and YSLEER. The chain's CDR3 is CASSQATKGNTIYF. CDR3 in DNA: TGCGCCAGCAGCCAAGCCACAAAGGGAAACACCATATATTTT.

This clonotype appeared many times. The chain carries TRBV29-1 and TRBJ1-6, with TRBD1 as a possible D gene (6 bases). Germline assignment: CDR1 SQVTM and CDR2 ANQGSEA. V was clipped by 4 bases and J by 6 bases, with 16 bases between them. This CDR3 has 15 residues. The CDR3 DNA reads as TGCAGCGTTGTTAGTACCGGGACACCTAATTCACCCCTCCACTTT. Residues: CSVVSTGTPNSPLHF.